This TCR beta chain comes out of a study of OX40 agonist ivuxolimab in advanced cancers. Overall study context: Ivuxolimab, an antibody that agonizes OX40 (CD134), was administered to the patients. Of mixed ages from about 23 to 79 and averaging 60 years, the group was more than 65% male.

Germline assignment: CDR1 LNHNV and CDR2 YYDKDF (reference sequence). The V gene end was trimmed by 5 bases and the J gene end by 3 bases; junction bases not matched to a gene: 7. This CDR3 is built from 15 residues. Libraries were prepared by immunoSEQ multiplex PCR; TCRdb keeps only in-frame clonotypes and omits some of them. The sample yields tens of thousands of clones, 94% seen once. The sample was CD4+ or CD8+ T cells sorted from blood, taken in a trial of the OX40 agonist ivuxolimab. The receptor comes from an adult with an advanced solid tumor such as melanoma, head and neck, liver or kidney cancer. The chain combines TRBV15 with TRBJ2-3; 8 nucleotides agree with TRBD2. CDR3 nucleotide sequence: TGTGCCACCAGCTTCCGGGGGGGCCGGACAGATACGCAGTATTTT. Translation gives CATSFRGGRTDTQYF.